This paragraph covers one T cell receptor (beta chain) sequence. This CDR3 spans 13 amino acids. V lost 6 bases, J lost 2 bases, and 10 bases lay in between. Germline V gene data show CDR1 as MDHEN and CDR2 as SYDVKM. Sequencing was performed with immunoSEQ multiplex PCR; in TCRdb, only in-frame clones are kept and a portion is missing. This sample yields roughly 50,000 clones, of which around 80% are seen a single time; roughly 12% belongs to the top ten. The data are from a study of OX40 agonist ivuxolimab in advanced cancers. For the study at large: The treatment was a fully human IgG2 OX40 agonist, ivuxolimab. The group had a mean age of about 60 years, ranged from 23 to 79, and was roughly 83% male.

Samples were taken at baseline and on day 1 of cycles 4 and 7. The input for sequencing was CD4+ or CD8+ T cells sorted from blood, taken in a trial of the OX40 agonist ivuxolimab. The chain combines TRBV28 with TRBJ1-2, with D possibly being TRBD1 (5 bases). The sequence derives from an adult with an advanced solid tumor such as melanoma, head and neck, liver or kidney cancer. The CDR3 loop reads CASRLQENYGYTF. In DNA form, the CDR3 reads TGTGCCAGCAGATTACAGGAGAACTATGGCTACACCTTC.